These T cell receptor beta chains were read from a single sample in a study of blood T cell repertoires in COVID-19. Sequenced by immunoSEQ multiplex PCR; TCRdb stores in-frame clones only, minus some. This table holds a few hundred thousand clones, 85% to 90% found once. Material for sequencing was peripheral blood. These receptors were obtained from a man older than 75 with acute or convalescent COVID-19. The CDR3 runs from the conserved cysteine through the conserved F or W. D genes are given only for firm matches. The listing skips clone size in some rows; elsewhere it reads once, few, many or a size class.

d_call,clone_size,j_call,v_call,cdr3_length,cdr3_aa,cdr3_nt
TRBD1,NA,TRBJ1-5,TRBV6-2/TRBV6-3,18,CASSSQMDRGRTNQPQHF,TGTGCCAGCAGTTCTCAAATGGACAGGGGGAGAACCAATCAGCCCCAGCATTTT
TRBD1,NA,TRBJ1-2,TRBV2,15,CASSGASRGLSGYTF,TGTGCCAGCAGTGGGGCCTCAAGGGGGCTTAGTGGCTACACCTTC
NA,NA,TRBJ1-6,TRBV3-1/TRBV3-2,12,CASSLLNSPLHF,TGTGCCAGCAGCCTATTAAATTCACCCCTCCACTTT
NA,NA,TRBJ2-2,TRBV18,14,CASSPLGGNGELFF,TGTGCCAGCTCACCCCTAGGCGGTAACGGGGAGCTGTTTTTT
NA,NA,TRBJ1-5,TRBV7-2,14,CASSPGGFYQPQHF,TGTGCCAGCAGCCCAGGTGGGTTTTATCAGCCCCAGCATTTT
TRBD1,NA,TRBJ2-7,TRBV11-2,17,CASSSSFSGQGGYEQYF,TGTGCCAGCAGCTCCTCCTTCTCGGGACAGGGTGGTTACGAGCAGTACTTC
TRBD2,NA,TRBJ2-3,TRBV7-9,15,CASSPTSGGTDTQYF,TGTGCCAGCAGCCCGACTAGCGGGGGGACAGATACGCAGTATTTT
NA,few,TRBJ1-3,TRBV25-1,15,CASSGWELTGNTIYF,TGTGCCAGCAGTGGGTGGGAGTTAACTGGAAACACCATATATTTT
NA,NA,TRBJ1-1,TRBV18,12,CASSDTGLGAFF,TGTGCCAGCTCAGATACAGGGCTCGGGGCTTTCTTT
TRBD1,NA,TRBJ1-5,TRBV27,15,CASSRGQGNNQPQHF,TGTGCCAGCAGTAGAGGACAGGGTAACAATCAGCCCCAGCATTTT
TRBD2,NA,TRBJ2-7,TRBV3-1/TRBV3-2,13,CASSRGEGYEQYF,TGTGCCAGCAGCCGGGGGGAGGGGTACGAGCAGTACTTC
NA,NA,TRBJ2-7,TRBV29-1,12,CSVELLGGRQYF,TGCAGCGTTGAACTCTTAGGCGGCAGGCAGTACTTC